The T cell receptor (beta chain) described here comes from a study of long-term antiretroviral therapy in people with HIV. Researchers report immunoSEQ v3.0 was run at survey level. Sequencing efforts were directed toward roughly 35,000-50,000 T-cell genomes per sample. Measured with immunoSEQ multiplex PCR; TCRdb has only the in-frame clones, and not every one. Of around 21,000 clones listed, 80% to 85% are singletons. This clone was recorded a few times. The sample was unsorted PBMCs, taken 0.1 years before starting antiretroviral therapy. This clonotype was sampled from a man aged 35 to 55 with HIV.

The CDR3 DNA reads as TGTGCCAGCAGTTGGGGGTCGGGTGGTGGCTACACCTTC. It specifies CASSWGSGGGYTF. V gene TRBV6-5 combines with J gene TRBJ1-2; D may be TRBD1 (5 bases). Germline assignment: CDR1 MNHEY and CDR2 SVGAGI. Trimming left V 4 bases short and J 7 bases short, with 13 bases between. There are 13 residues in the CDR3.